The rows below give T cell receptor beta chains drawn from one sample of a study of lymphopenia after photon versus proton radiotherapy. The data were produced by immunoSEQ multiplex PCR, yet TCRdb's version contains in-frame clones alone and is incomplete. This sample carries 25,000 to 30,000 clones, 87% of them seen once, and the ten largest clones take around 50%. The sample consisted of peripheral blood, taken from a patient treated with proton-based radiotherapy. These receptors all stem from a woman between 55 and 75 years old with cholangiocarcinoma. Some clones in this sample may be carry-over from other donors' samples. Each CDR3 is given with its conserved first and last residue. The order of the fields is D gene, clone size, J gene, V gene, CDR3 protein, CDR3 DNA. The D gene is left open where the match is weak. Expanded clones are given a class, and other clones once, few, many or no size at all.

-	once	TRBJ2-1	TRBV11-2	CASSFRPPLHEQFF	TGTGCCAGCAGCTTCCGTCCCCCTTTGCATGAGCAGTTCTTC
-	-	TRBJ1-5	TRBV7-2	CASSLWGPTSNQPQHF	TGTGCCAGCAGCTTATGGGGGCCCACTAGCAATCAGCCCCAGCATTTT
-	few	TRBJ1-1	TRBV18	CASSPTGMGTEAFF	TGTGCCAGCTCACCGACGGGCATGGGCACTGAAGCTTTCTTT
-	-	TRBJ1-5	TRBV6-1	CASRGGANQPQHF	TGTGCCAGCAGAGGGGGGGCTAATCAGCCCCAGCATTTT
-	-	TRBJ1-5	TRBV11-3	CASSLRHIGHSNQPQHF	TGTGCCAGCAGCTTGAGACATATCGGCCATAGCAATCAGCCCCAGCATTTT
-	-	TRBJ1-3	TRBV5-8	CASSYWTASGGNTIYF	TGTGCCAGCAGCTACTGGACAGCCTCCGGTGGAAACACCATATATTTT
-	-	TRBJ2-1	TRBV12-1	CASSGTREPPSRPYNEQFF	TGTGCCAGCAGCGGCACCCGCGAACCCCCGTCACGTCCCTACAATGAGCAGTTCTTC
-	-	TRBJ1-5	TRBV7-2	CASSLGDYSNQPQHF	TGTGCCAGCTCCCTCGGGGATTATAGCAATCAGCCCCAGCATTTT
-	-	TRBJ2-5	TRBV5-4	CASSLSAGQQETQYF	TGTGCCAGCAGCTTGTCGGCGGGACAGCAAGAGACCCAGTACTTC
TRBD1	-	TRBJ1-6	TRBV6-5	CASSYKGASSPLHF	TGTGCCAGCAGTTACAAGGGGGCGAGTTCACCCCTCCACTTT
TRBD1	-	TRBJ1-3	TRBV20-1	CSAGRQGTIYF	TGCAGTGCTGGGCGACAGGGAACCATATATTTT
-	-	TRBJ2-7	TRBV20-1	CSAGPGDEQYF	TGCAGTGCAGGGCCTGGTGACGAGCAGTACTTC
-	-	TRBJ1-5	TRBV7-8	CASSPRQVTYQPQHF	TGTGCCAGCAGCCCGAGACAGGTGACCTATCAGCCCCAGCATTTT
-	-	TRBJ2-5	TRBV6-5	CASSYSWSGRETQYF	TGTGCCAGCAGTTACTCGTGGTCGGGGCGAGAGACCCAGTACTTC
TRBD1	-	TRBJ2-7	TRBV18	CASSPVETGVREQYF	TGTGCCAGCTCACCAGTAGAGACAGGGGTGCGGGAGCAGTACTTC
TRBD2	-	TRBJ2-3	TRBV7-9	CASSSPSGGAGDTQYF	TGTGCCAGCAGCTCCCCGAGCGGGGGGGCAGGAGATACGCAGTATTTT
-	-	TRBJ1-4	TRBV19	CATADSANEKLFF	TGTGCCACTGCGGACAGCGCTAATGAAAAACTGTTTTTT
-	-	TRBJ1-2	TRBV10-1	CASSESPIYGYTF	TGCGCCAGCAGTGAGTCCCCGATCTATGGCTACACCTTC
-	-	TRBJ2-7	TRBV2	CASSGPGTATYEQYF	TGTGCCAGCAGTGGACCCGGGACTGCCACCTACGAGCAGTACTTC
-	-	TRBJ1-1	TRBV7-3	CASSYNTNTEAFF	TGTGCCAGCAGCTACAATACGAACACTGAAGCTTTCTTT
TRBD1	-	TRBJ2-7	TRBV7-3	CASSLMGTGIGYEQYF	TGTGCCAGCAGCTTAATGGGGACAGGGATAGGCTACGAGCAGTACTTC
TRBD2	-	TRBJ2-1	TRBV7-2	CASNGGSSGSRNEQFF	TGTGCCAGCAACGGAGGAAGTAGCGGGAGTCGGAATGAGCAGTTCTTC
-	-	TRBJ1-2	TRBV5-1	CASSFDANYGYTF	TGCGCCAGCAGCTTTGACGCTAACTATGGCTACACCTTC
-	-	TRBJ1-4	TRBV7-3	CASSPEGLRGEKLFF	TGTGCCAGCAGCCCCGAGGGGCTGAGAGGTGAAAAACTGTTTTTT
TRBD1	-	TRBJ2-2	TRBV4-1	CASSQDPGGWTGELFF	TGCGCCAGCAGCCAAGACCCAGGGGGCTGGACCGGGGAGCTGTTTTTT
-	-	TRBJ1-5	TRBV6-1	CASRPRTNQPQHF	TGTGCCAGCAGGCCGAGAACCAATCAGCCCCAGCATTTT
-	-	TRBJ1-2	TRBV9	CASSASIRDHTF	TGTGCCAGCAGCGCCTCGATCAGGGATCACACCTTC
TRBD1	-	TRBJ2-2	TRBV7-3	CASSLTGSGRGQSGELFF	TGTGCCAGCAGCTTAACGGGGTCTGGCAGGGGGCAAAGCGGGGAGCTGTTTTTT
-	-	TRBJ2-7	TRBV2	CASGVSEDYEQYF	TGTGCCAGCGGGGTATCCGAGGATTACGAGCAGTACTTC
TRBD1	once	TRBJ2-7	TRBV13	CASSLGGTGSYEQYF	TGTGCCAGCAGCTTAGGAGGGACAGGGTCCTACGAGCAGTACTTC